This TCR beta chain was retrieved from a study of graft-versus-host responses after intestinal transplantation (dated by TCRdb to the early 2020s). Study-level background: Multivisceral, liver-intestinal, or isolated intestinal transplants were received by the recipients. A cohort of 24 intestinal transplant recipients, including one retransplant, was enrolled, and a few patients lacking pretransplant specimens were excluded. All recipients received anti-thymocyte globulin induction followed by maintenance tacrolimus and steroids for roughly 3 years. Bulk TCR-beta CDR3 sequencing was used to track graft-versus-host and host-versus-graft alloreactive T cell clones in the graft, circulation and bone marrow after intestinal transplantation. A peak of at least 4% donor T cells among recipient peripheral blood mononuclear cells was the definition used for donor T cell macrochimerism. Alloreactive clones were identified by sequencing pre-transplant mixed lymphocyte reaction products and comparing them with unstimulated pre-transplant donor and recipient T cells. Samples from a few later patients were sequenced in-house on an Illumina MiSeq with MiXCR processing rather than by the commercial service. Overall results and qualifications from the work: In patients with donor T cell macrochimerism, the allografts had high GvH to HvG T cell clonal ratios. Early after transplant, peak levels of circulating GvH clones were found to be associated with declines in HvG clones. The conclusions were limited by the relatively low number and heterogeneity of the intestinal transplant patients. GvH clones were detected in recipient bone marrow, and some appeared earlier in ileal mucosa or blood, consistent with an intestinal mucosal origin.

The sample's time point label, decoded: cells obtained before transplantation from donor or recipient. CD3+CD4+ and CD3+CD8+ populations were FACS-sorted from unstimulated pre-transplant donor and recipient cells taken from spleen or lymph nodes. The protocol used for the library was the immunoSEQ multiplex PCR assay. For most patients, genomic DNA was isolated with the Qiagen DNeasy Blood and Tissue Kit and sent frozen to Adaptive Biotechnologies for TCR sequencing. For most patients, high-throughput TCR-beta CDR3 sequencing of genomic DNA was performed by Adaptive Biotechnologies. In the original analysis: TCR sequencing data for 18 patients were retrieved from Adaptive's ImmunoSEQ software; a few other patients were processed with MiXCR and VDJtools. To correct CD4 versus CD8 sorting errors, sequences present in both subsets at a frequency ratio below 5:1 were removed. CDR3 nucleotide sequences shared between donor and recipient were removed because the origin of such sequences could not be assigned. Alloreactive clones required at least 2-fold expansion over unstimulated cells and minimum CFSE-low frequency of 0.002% (template counts) or 0.001% (read counts). Mappable clones were those detected in sequenced pre-transplant spleen, lymph node, or MLR CFSE-low populations of the donor or recipient. Cumulative frequency of alloreactive clones was calculated as a percentage of all sequences weighted by copy number. The table was pulled from immuneACCESS by TCRdb, which kept in-frame rearrangements only. Such tables lose some clones; where checked, under half of the loss comes from unresolved V genes, and the rest has no known cause. The DNA was the basis for D and trimming; V, J and clone size are from that table. This sample comprises 80,000 to 100,000 clones, roughly four fifths of them detected only once. Together, the top ten hold about a sixth of the sample.

Trimming takes 3 bases off V and 0 bases off J; junction bases not matched to a gene: 4. Taken from cysteine to phenylalanine, the CDR3 has 16 residues. Only the CDR3 region is kept as DNA, spanning 48 bases read in frame from base 1. Looking up the germline V gene (reference sequence) yields CDR1 MNHEY and CDR2 SMNVEV. About this clone: The antigen it recognizes is unknown. No much larger clone exists at a distance of one base, and base qualities are not known.

The receptor comes from a human donor who received an intestinal transplant. Sequenced material: unstimulated CD8+ T cells sorted from spleen or lymph node cells, taken before intestinal transplant. The chain joins TRBV27 to TRBJ1-5; 8 bases in the junction line up with TRBD1. The nucleotide sequence is given as TGTGCCAGCAGTTTTGCAGGGGGCCGTAGCAATCAGCCCCAGCATTTT. The resulting protein is CASSFAGGRSNQPQHF.